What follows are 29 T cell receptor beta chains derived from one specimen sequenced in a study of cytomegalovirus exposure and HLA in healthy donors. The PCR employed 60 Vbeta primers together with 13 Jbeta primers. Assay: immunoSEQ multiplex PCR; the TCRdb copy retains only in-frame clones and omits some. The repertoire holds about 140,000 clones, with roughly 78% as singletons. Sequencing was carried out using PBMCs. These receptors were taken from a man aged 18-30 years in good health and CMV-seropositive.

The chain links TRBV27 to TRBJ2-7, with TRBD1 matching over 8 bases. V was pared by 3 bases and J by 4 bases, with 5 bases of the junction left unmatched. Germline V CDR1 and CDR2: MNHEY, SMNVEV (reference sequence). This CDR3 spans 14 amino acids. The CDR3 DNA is TGTGCCAGCAGTTTCTCAGGGGGCTCGTACGAGCAGTACTTC. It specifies CASSFSGGSYEQYF.

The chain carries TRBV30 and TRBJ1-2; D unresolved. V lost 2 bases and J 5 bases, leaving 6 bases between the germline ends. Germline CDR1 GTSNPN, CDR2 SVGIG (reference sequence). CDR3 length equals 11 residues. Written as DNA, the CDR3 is TGTGCCTGGAGTAATAATTATGGCTACACCTTC. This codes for CAWSNNYGYTF.

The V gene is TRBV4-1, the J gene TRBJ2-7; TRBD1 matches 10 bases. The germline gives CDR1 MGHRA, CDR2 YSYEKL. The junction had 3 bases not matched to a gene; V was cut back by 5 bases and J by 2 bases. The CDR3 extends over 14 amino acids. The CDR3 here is CASSAGQGAYEQYF. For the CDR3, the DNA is TGCGCCAGCAGCGCAGGACAGGGGGCCTACGAGCAGTACTTC.

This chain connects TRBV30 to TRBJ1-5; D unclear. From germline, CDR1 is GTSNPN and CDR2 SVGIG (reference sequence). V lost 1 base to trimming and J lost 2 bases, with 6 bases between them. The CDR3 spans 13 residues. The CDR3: CAWSAQGNQPQHF. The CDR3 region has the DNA TGTGCCTGGAGTGCTCAGGGCAATCAGCCCCAGCATTTT.

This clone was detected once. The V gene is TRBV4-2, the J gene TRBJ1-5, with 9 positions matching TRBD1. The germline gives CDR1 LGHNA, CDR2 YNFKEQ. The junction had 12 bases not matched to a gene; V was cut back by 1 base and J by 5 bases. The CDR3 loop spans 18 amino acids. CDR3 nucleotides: TGTGCCAGCAGCCAAGGGGGGGCCGGGACAGGGAATGATCAGCCCCAGCATTTT. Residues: CASSQGGAGTGNDQPQHF.

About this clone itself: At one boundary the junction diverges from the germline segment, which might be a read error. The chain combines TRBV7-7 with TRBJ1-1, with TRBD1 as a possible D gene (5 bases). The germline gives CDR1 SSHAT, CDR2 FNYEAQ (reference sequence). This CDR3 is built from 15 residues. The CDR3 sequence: CASSRDRLPGGEAFF. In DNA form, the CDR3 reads TGTGCTAGCAGCCGTGACCGCCTCCCGGGGGGTGAAGCTTTCTTT.

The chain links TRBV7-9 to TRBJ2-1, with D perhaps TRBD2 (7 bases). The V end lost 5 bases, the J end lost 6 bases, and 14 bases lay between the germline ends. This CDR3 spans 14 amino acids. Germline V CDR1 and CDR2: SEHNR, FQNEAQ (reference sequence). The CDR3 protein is CASSAEGGANEQFF. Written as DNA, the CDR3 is TGTGCCAGCAGCGCCGAGGGGGGGGCCAATGAGCAGTTCTTC.

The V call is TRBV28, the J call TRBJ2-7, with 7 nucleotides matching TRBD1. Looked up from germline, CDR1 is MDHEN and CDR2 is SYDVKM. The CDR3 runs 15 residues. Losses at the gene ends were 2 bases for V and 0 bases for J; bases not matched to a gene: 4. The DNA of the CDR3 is TGTGCCAGCAGTTTACAACAGGGGACCTCCTACGAGCAGTACTTC. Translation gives CASSLQQGTSYEQYF.

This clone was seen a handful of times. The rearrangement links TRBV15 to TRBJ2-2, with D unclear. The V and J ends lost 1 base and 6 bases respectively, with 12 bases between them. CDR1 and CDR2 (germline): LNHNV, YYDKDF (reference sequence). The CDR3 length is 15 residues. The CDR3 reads CATSRGHRGAGELFF. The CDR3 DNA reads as TGTGCCACCAGCAGAGGGCATCGAGGTGCCGGGGAGCTGTTTTTT.

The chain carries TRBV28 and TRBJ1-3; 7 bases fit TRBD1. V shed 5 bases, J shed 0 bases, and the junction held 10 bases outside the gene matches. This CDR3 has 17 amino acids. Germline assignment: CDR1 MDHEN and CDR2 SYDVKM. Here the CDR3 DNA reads TGTGCCAGCAGTCGACAGGGTTTCCTATTCTCTGGAAACACCATATATTTT. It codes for CASSRQGFLFSGNTIYF.

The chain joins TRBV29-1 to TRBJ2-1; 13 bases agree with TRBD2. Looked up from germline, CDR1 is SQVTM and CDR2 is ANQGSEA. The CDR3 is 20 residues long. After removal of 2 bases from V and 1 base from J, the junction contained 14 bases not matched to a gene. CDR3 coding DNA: TGCAGCGTTGAATCCCCCACTAGCGGGAGGGCCTTGGGATCCTACAATGAGCAGTTCTTC. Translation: CSVESPTSGRALGSYNEQFF.

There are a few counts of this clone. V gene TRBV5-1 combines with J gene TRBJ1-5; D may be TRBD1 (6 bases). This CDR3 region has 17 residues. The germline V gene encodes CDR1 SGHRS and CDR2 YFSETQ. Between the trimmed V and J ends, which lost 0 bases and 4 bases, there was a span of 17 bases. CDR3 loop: CASSLGDMTGPNQPQHF. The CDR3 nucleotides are TGCGCCAGCAGCTTGGGGGATATGACAGGCCCTAATCAGCCCCAGCATTTT.

DNA for the CDR3: TGTGCCAGCAGTTTATCGATTCCGGGACAGCTCACTGAAGCTTTCTTT. This sequence encodes CASSLSIPGQLTEAFF. The J gene is TRBJ1-1, the V gene TRBV27; TRBD1 aligns across 7 bases. The germline V gene has CDR1 MNHEY and CDR2 SMNVEV (reference sequence). The CDR3 covers 16 residues. J lost 4 bases, V lost 0 bases, and 8 bases had no gene match.

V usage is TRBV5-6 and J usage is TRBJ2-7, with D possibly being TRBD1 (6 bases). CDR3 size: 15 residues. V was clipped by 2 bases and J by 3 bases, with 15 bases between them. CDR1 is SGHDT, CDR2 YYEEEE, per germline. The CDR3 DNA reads TGTGCCAGCAGCTTCCCCAGGGGACGGGACTACGAGCAGTACTTC. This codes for CASSFPRGRDYEQYF.

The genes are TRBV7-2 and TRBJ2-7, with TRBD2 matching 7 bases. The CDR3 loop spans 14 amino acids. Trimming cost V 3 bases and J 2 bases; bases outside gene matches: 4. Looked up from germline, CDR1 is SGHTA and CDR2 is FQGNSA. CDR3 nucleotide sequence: TGTGCCAGCAGCTTCGGGCTAGCGGCCTACGAGCAGTACTTC. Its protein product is CASSFGLAAYEQYF.

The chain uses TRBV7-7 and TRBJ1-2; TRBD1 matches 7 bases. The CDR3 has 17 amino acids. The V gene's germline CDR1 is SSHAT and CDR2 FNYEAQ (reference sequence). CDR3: CASSLGILTGVAYGYTF. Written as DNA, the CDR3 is TGTGCTAGCTCGCTTGGGATTTTAACAGGGGTTGCCTATGGCTACACCTTC.

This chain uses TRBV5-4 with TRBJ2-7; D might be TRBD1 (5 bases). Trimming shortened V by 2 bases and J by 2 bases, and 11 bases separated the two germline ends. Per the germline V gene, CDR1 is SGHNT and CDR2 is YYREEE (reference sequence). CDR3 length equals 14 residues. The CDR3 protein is CASSLTTGPYEQYF. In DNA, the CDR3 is TGTGCCAGCAGCTTAACCACAGGTCCCTACGAGCAGTACTTC.

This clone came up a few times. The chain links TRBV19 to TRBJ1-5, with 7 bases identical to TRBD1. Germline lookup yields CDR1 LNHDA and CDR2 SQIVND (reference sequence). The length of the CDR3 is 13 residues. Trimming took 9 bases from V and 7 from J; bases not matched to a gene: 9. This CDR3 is CASSDRAIQPQHF. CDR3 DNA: TGTGCCAGCTCCGACAGGGCTATACAGCCCCAGCATTTT.

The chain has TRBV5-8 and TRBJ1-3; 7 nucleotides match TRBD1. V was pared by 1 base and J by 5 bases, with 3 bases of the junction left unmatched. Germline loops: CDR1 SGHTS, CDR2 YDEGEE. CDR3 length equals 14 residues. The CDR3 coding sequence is TGTGCCAGCAGCTTGAGGGACAGAAGAAACACCATATATTTT. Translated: CASSLRDRRNTIYF.

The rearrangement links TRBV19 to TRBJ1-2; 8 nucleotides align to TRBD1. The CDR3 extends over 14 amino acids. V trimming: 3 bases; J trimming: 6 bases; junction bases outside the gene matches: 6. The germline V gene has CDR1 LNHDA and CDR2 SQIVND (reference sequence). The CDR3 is CASSIQGAEDGYTF. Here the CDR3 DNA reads TGTGCCAGTAGTATCCAGGGGGCTGAAGATGGCTACACCTTC.

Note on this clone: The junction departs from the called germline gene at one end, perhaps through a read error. Written as DNA, the CDR3 is TGTGCTAGCAGCTTTTCGGTGAGCACTGAAGCTTTCTTT. Its translation: CASSFSVSTEAFF. The V and J genes are TRBV7-7 and TRBJ1-1; no definite D call. From germline, CDR1 is SSHAT and CDR2 FNYEAQ (reference sequence). The CDR3 is 13 residues long. Full variable domain (outside the CDR3, taken from reference TRBV7-7 and TRBJ1-1): GAGVSQSPRYKVTKRGQDVTLRCDPISSHATLYWYQQALGQGPEFLTYFNYEAQPDKSGLPSDRFSAERPEGSISTLTIQRTEQRDSAMYRCASSFSVSTEAFFGQGTRLTVV.

CDR3 nucleotides: TGTGCCAGCAGTCATACTAGGACAGGTAGCTCCTACGAGCAGTACTTC. Protein: CASSHTRTGSSYEQYF. V and J are TRBV5-4 and TRBJ2-7, with 7 positions matching TRBD1. Germline V gene sequence: CDR1 SGHNT, CDR2 YYREEE (reference sequence). The CDR3 runs 16 residues. V dropped 5 bases and J dropped 0; count of bases not matched to a gene: 11.

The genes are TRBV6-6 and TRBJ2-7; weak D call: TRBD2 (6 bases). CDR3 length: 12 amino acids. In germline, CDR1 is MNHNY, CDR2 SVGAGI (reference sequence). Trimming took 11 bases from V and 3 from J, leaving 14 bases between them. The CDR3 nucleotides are TGTGCCGGTGGGACTGGGGGCTACGAGCAGTACTTC. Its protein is CAGGTGGYEQYF.

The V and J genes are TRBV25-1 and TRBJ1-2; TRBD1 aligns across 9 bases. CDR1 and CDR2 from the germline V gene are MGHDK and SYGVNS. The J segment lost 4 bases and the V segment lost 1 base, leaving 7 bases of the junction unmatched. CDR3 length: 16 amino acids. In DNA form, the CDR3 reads TGTGCCAGCAGTGAATCCGCACAGGGGGCTCTCTATGGCTACACCTTC. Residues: CASSESAQGALYGYTF.

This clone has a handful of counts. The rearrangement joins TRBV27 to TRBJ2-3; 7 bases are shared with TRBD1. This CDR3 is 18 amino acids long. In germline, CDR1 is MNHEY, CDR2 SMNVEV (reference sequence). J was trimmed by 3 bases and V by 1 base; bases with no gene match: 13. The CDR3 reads CASSLYGIRQGLTDTQYF. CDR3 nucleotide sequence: TGTGCCAGCAGTTTATATGGGATACGACAGGGTCTGACAGATACGCAGTATTTT.

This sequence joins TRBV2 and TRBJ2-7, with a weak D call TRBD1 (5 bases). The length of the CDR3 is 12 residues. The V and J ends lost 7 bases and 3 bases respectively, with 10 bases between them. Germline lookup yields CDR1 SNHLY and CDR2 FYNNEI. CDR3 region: CASNRRDYEQYF. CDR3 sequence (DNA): TGTGCCAGCAACCGCAGGGACTACGAGCAGTACTTC. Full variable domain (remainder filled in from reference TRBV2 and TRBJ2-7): EPEVTQTPSHQVTQMGQEVILRCVPISNHLYFYWYRQILGQKVEFLVSFYNNEISEKSEIFDDQFSVERPDGSNFTLKIRSTKLEDSAMYFCASNRRDYEQYFGPGTRLTVT.

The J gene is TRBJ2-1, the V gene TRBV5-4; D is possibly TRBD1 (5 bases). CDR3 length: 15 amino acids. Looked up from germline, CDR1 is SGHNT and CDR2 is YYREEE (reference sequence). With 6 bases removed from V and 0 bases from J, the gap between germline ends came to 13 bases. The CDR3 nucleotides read TGTGCCAGCAATAGGCAGGGCGGCTCCTACAATGAGCAGTTCTTC. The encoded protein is CASNRQGGSYNEQFF.

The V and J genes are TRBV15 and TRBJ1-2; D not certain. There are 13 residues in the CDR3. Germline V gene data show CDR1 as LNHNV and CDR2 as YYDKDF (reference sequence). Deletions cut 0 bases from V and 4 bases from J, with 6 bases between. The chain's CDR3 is CATSRDRSYGYTF. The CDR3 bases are TGTGCCACCAGCAGAGATAGGAGCTATGGCTACACCTTC.

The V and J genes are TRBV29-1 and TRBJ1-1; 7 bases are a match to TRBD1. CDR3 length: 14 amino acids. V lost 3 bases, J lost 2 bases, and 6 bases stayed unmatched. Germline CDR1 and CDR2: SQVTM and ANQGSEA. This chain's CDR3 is CSVDVGQANTEAFF. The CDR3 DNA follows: TGCAGCGTTGACGTTGGACAGGCTAACACTGAAGCTTTCTTT.